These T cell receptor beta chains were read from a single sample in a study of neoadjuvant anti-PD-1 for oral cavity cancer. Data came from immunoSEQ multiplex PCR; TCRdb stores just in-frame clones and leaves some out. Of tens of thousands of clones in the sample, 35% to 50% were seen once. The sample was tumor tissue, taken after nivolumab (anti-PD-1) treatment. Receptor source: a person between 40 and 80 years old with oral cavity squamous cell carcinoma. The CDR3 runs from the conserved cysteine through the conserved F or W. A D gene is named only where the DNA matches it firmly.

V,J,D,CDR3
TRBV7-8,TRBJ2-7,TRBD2,CASSLGLAKYF
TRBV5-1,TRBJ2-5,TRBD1,CASSFGQGPQETQYF
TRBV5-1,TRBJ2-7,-,CASSAQGENEQYF
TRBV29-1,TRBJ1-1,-,CSATGRYTEAFF
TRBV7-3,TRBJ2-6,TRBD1,CASSSRQGPMGANVLTF
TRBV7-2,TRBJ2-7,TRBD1,CASSLAQGNRLREQYF
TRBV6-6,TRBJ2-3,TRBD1,CASSNRGGPDTQYF
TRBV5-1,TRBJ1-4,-,CASSPRVASTNEKLFF
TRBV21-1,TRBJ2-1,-,CASSTLSHDRTHSYNEQFF
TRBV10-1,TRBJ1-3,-,CASSESGTSGNTIYF
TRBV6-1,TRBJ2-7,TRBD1,CASSERRILGTGDYEQYF
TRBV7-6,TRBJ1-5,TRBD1,CASSLDRGNQPQHF
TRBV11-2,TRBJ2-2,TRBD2,CASSPGLAGGQNTGELFF
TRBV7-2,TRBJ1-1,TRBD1,CASRGWTGGNTEAFF
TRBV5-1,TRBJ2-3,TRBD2,CASSLGALAGNTDTQYF
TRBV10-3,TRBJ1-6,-,CAISDNRVSYNSPLHF
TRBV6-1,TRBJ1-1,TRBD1,CASSAGGNTEAFF
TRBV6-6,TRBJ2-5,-,CASSPVGGQPATQYF
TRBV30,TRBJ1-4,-,CAWSGVTLTNEKLFF
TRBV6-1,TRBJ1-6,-,CASSSLGPINSPLHF
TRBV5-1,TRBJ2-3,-,CASSLDRITDTQYF
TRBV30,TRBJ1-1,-,CAWRRENTEAFF
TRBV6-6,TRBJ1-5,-,CASSLRPQHF
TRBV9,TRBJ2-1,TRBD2,CASSVASGGTLDNEQFF
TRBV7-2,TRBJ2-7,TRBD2,CASSLWASGTYEQYF
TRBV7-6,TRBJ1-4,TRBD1,CASSQGAFATNEKLFF
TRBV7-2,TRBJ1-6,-,CASNGQIDSPLHF
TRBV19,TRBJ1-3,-,CATSLGVSGNTIYF
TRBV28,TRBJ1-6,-,CASRIQGRNSPLHF
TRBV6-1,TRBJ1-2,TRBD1,CASSGQGANYGYTF
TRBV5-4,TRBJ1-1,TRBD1,CASSMNRGGVEAFF
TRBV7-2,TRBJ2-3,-,CASSPDGASTDTQYF
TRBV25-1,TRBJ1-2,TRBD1,CASSLSKGRDSRSYGYTF
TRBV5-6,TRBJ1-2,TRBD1,CASHKQGVDGYTF
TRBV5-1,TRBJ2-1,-,CASSLEGEQFF
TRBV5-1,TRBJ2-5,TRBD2,CASSLGLAGALFMETQYF
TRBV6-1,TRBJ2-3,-,CASRVERRGTDTQYF
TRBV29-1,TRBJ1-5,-,CSVEGGQNQPQHF
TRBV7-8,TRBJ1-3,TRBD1,CASSLRARDRYGNTIYF
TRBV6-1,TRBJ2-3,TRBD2,CASSFKTSPDTQYF
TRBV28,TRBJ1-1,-,CASRRSRVRGDENTEAFF
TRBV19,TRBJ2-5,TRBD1,CASGTGERETQYF
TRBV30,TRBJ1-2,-,CAWSDGYYGYTF
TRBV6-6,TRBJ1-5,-,CASRRSLSVQPQHF
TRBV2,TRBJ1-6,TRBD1,CASRVTGEGSPLHF
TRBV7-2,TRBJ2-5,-,CASRNRHLETQYF
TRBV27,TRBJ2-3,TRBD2,CASHKAGIGTDTQYF
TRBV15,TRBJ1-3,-,CATRGRAGNTIYF
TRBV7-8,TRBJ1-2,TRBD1,CASSPLEGALVILVYGYTF
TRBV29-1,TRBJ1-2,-,CSVGLQGVYGYTF
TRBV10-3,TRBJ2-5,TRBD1,CAISGTGVRETQYF
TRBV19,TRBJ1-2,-,CASSSSGAGGLGYTF